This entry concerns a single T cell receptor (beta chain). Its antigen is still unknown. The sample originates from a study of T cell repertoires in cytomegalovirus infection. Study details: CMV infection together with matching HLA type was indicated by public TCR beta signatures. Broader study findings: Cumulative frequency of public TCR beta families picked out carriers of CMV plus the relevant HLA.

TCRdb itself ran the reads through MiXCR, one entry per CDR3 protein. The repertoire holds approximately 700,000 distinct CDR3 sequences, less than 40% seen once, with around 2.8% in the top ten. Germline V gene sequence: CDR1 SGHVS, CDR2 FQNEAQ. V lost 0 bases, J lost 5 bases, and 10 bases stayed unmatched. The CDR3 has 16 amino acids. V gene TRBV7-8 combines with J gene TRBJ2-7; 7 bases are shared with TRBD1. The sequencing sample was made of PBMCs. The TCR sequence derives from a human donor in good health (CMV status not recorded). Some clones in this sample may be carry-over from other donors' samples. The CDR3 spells CASSLAYRGPHNEQYF. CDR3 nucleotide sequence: TGTGCCAGCAGCTTAGCCTACAGGGGCCCACACAACGAGCAGTACTTC. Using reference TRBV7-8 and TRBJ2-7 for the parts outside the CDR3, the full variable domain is GAGVSQSPRYKVAKRGQDVALRCDPISGHVSLFWYQQALGQGPEFLTYFQNEAQLDKSGLPSDRFFAERPEGSVSTLKIQRTQQEDSAVYLCASSLAYRGPHNEQYFGPGTRLTVT.